Sequencing of this T cell receptor beta chain was carried out in a study of T cell clones after liver transplantation. Study-level points and caveats: In two subjects, few donor cells limited the measurable donor-reactive repertoire. Rather than being deleted, graft donor-reactive T cells may have moved into the graft. Post-transplant, graft-donor-reactive CD4 TCRbeta sequences in blood dropped significantly in 5 of 8 subjects.

This clone has just one count. No antigen is known for it. This table comes from immunoSEQ multiplex PCR, and its TCRdb copy is limited to in-frame clones, with some not included. The top ten clones hold roughly 14% of a sample with 50,000 or so clones, approximately 87% of them seen once. The CDR3 is 15 amino acids. Germline assignment: CDR1 SGHRS and CDR2 YFSETQ. Trimming took off 0 bases at V and 0 bases at J, with 7 bases between the two ends. The rearrangement links TRBV5-1 to TRBJ1-5; D uncertain. Sequencing used CD8+ T cells from blood, obtained 12 months after liver transplant. This TCR derives from a human patient who received a liver transplant. The graft donor may be the source of some T cells. For the CDR3, the DNA is TGCGCCAGCAGCTTGGACGACTATAGCAATCAGCCCCAGCATTTT. Translation gives CASSLDDYSNQPQHF.